This TCR beta chain originates from a study of T-cell memory formation after mild COVID-19. Study observations and caveats: Within pre-infection memory, some responding clones were found, suggesting cross-reactive memory joined.

Turning to this clonotype: Its antigen is unknown.

Trimming pared 8 bases from V and 10 bases from J, leaving 15 bases between. This CDR3 region has 12 residues. TCRdb redid the calling of the 5' RACE reads with MiXCR, one entry per CDR3 protein. The data contain about 410,000 distinct CDR3 sequences, less than 25% of them singletons. Sequenced: PBMCs or a T cell subset sorted from them (not recorded which). The source is an adult woman who had mild COVID-19 (a few samples of this study predate the infection). Cell type and time point are not known. The chain couples TRBV12-3 or TRBV12-4 to TRBJ2-1, with no clear D. As DNA, the CDR3 is TGTGCCAGCGCCACCCCGCCTAGGGAGCAGTTCTTC. This gives the protein CASATPPREQFF.